A selection of T cell receptor beta chains follows, all from one sample in a study of cytomegalovirus exposure and HLA in healthy donors. Assay: immunoSEQ multiplex PCR; the TCRdb copy retains only in-frame clones and omits some. The sample comprises approximately 170,000 clones, around four fifths of which are singletons, and about a tenth rests with the top ten. Sequencing was done on a sample of PBMCs. The receptors were gathered from a man aged 18 to 30 in good health and CMV-seropositive. Each CDR3 is given with its conserved first and last residue. Fields, in order: clone size, D gene, V gene, J gene, CDR3 DNA, CDR3 protein. A D gene is named only where the DNA matches it firmly. Clone size is not always given. Where it is, it says once, few, many or a class for expanded clones.

size: -; D: -; V: TRBV6-5; J: TRBJ2-7; DNA: TGTGCCAGCAGTTACTCGACTAGCTACGAGCAGTACTTC; CDR3: CASSYSTSYEQYF
size: -; D: -; V: TRBV6-1; J: TRBJ1-1; DNA: TGTGCCAGCAGCTCCAGGGTCGGGAACACTGAAGCTTTCTTT; CDR3: CASSSRVGNTEAFF
size: -; D: -; V: TRBV6-5; J: TRBJ2-2; DNA: TGTGCCAGCAGTTACGGCAGGGCCCATACCGGGGAGCTGTTTTTT; CDR3: CASSYGRAHTGELFF
size: -; D: -; V: TRBV11-2; J: TRBJ2-3; DNA: TGTGCCAGCAGCTTAGAGCCAGGCCCCTCGCAGTATTTT; CDR3: CASSLEPGPSQYF
size: -; D: -; V: TRBV7-9; J: TRBJ1-3; DNA: TGTGCCAGCAGCTTAGACCCAGGACTAGATCCTGGAAACACCATATATTTT; CDR3: CASSLDPGLDPGNTIYF
size: -; D: TRBD1; V: TRBV7-9; J: TRBJ1-4; DNA: TGTGCCAGCAGCTTACAGACAGGGTTGGGGGAAAAACTGTTTTTT; CDR3: CASSLQTGLGEKLFF
size: -; D: -; V: TRBV5-1; J: TRBJ1-1; DNA: TGCGCCAGCAGCGCCCATGGGGCGGGGATTGGGACTGAAGCTTTCTTT; CDR3: CASSAHGAGIGTEAFF
size: -; D: -; V: TRBV2; J: TRBJ1-1; DNA: TGTGCCAGCAGTGGGTCGGGGGGGTCCCCTGAAGCTTTCTTT; CDR3: CASSGSGGSPEAFF
size: -; D: -; V: TRBV10-3; J: TRBJ1-4; DNA: TGTGCCATCAGTGAAGGCGGGGGGCGTTATGAAAAACTGTTTTTT; CDR3: CAISEGGGRYEKLFF
size: -; D: TRBD2; V: TRBV9; J: TRBJ2-1; DNA: TGTGCCAGCAGCTCTAGCGGGAGGCCCCTCGGTGAGCAGTTCTTC; CDR3: CASSSSGRPLGEQFF
size: -; D: -; V: TRBV27; J: TRBJ2-6; DNA: TGTGCCAGCAGTTTATGGTCCGGCTCTGGGGCCAACGTCCTGACTTTC; CDR3: CASSLWSGSGANVLTF
size: once; D: TRBD1; V: TRBV11-2; J: TRBJ1-1; DNA: TGTGCCAGCAGCTTATACCCCCCCCCAGGGGGCTTTGCTTTCTTT; CDR3: CASSLYPPPGGFAFF
size: -; D: -; V: TRBV7-2; J: TRBJ2-7; DNA: TGTGCCAGCAGCTTAAAGGTGACCGCGGGGACCTACGAGCAGTACTTC; CDR3: CASSLKVTAGTYEQYF
size: -; D: -; V: TRBV6-4; J: TRBJ2-3; DNA: TGTGCCAGCAGTGACCGCCTAGCCACCACAGATACGCAGTATTTT; CDR3: CASSDRLATTDTQYF
size: -; D: TRBD1; V: TRBV10-3; J: TRBJ2-7; DNA: TGTGCCACCCAGGGACAGGGCCAGTACGAGCAGTACTTC; CDR3: CATQGQGQYEQYF
size: -; D: -; V: TRBV7-9; J: TRBJ1-3; DNA: TGTGCCAGCACCCAGCCGGGGCGGGGTCCTGGAAACACCATATATTTT; CDR3: CASTQPGRGPGNTIYF
size: -; D: TRBD2; V: TRBV19; J: TRBJ2-7; DNA: TGTGCCAGTAGTATTGCGGGAGGGGGCTACGAGCAGTACTTC; CDR3: CASSIAGGGYEQYF
size: -; D: TRBD2; V: TRBV5-1; J: TRBJ2-7; DNA: TGCGCCAGCAGCGTCGACCCGGGACTAGCGGGCGAGCAGTACTTC; CDR3: CASSVDPGLAGEQYF
size: -; D: TRBD1; V: TRBV2; J: TRBJ2-5; DNA: TGTGCCAGCAGTGGACAGGGGACGGAGACCCAGTACTTC; CDR3: CASSGQGTETQYF
size: -; D: TRBD1; V: TRBV2; J: TRBJ2-1; DNA: TGTGCCAGCAGTGAACAGGGGGCAGGATACAATGAGCAGTTCTTC; CDR3: CASSEQGAGYNEQFF
size: -; D: TRBD1; V: TRBV6-1; J: TRBJ2-7; DNA: TGTGCCAGCAGGCTACTCAGGGACAGGGACTACGAGCAGTACTTC; CDR3: CASRLLRDRDYEQYF
size: -; D: -; V: TRBV28; J: TRBJ1-3; DNA: TGTGCCAGCAGCCCCTCCAGCTCCAGGGCTGGAAACACCATATATTTT; CDR3: CASSPSSSRAGNTIYF
size: -; D: TRBD2; V: TRBV4-2; J: TRBJ2-3; DNA: TGTGCCAGCAGCCCTTTTCGGGAGGGCCTAGCAGATACGCAGTATTTT; CDR3: CASSPFREGLADTQYF
size: -; D: -; V: TRBV5-5; J: TRBJ2-7; DNA: TGTGCCAGCAGCTTTACTTACGAGCAGTACTTC; CDR3: CASSFTYEQYF
size: few; D: -; V: TRBV7-9; J: TRBJ2-7; DNA: TGTGCCAGCAGCTCCCGCAGGGAAGGCGAGCAGTACTTC; CDR3: CASSSRREGEQYF
size: -; D: TRBD2; V: TRBV7-8; J: TRBJ2-1; DNA: TGTGCCAGCAGCTTCCTATTAGCGGGTCATATCAATCAGTTCTTC; CDR3: CASSFLLAGHINQFF
size: -; D: -; V: TRBV6-1; J: TRBJ2-1; DNA: TGTGCCAGCAGTGAGGAGGGACTGGCCGTTTATGAGCAGTTCTTC; CDR3: CASSEEGLAVYEQFF
size: -; D: TRBD2; V: TRBV27; J: TRBJ2-7; DNA: TGTGCCAGCAGTTTGGGGACTAGCCTCGAGCAGTACTTC; CDR3: CASSLGTSLEQYF
size: -; D: -; V: TRBV6-1; J: TRBJ1-3; DNA: TGTGCCAGCAGTGGTCAGTTGGGCCTACCCTCTGGAAACACCATATATTTT; CDR3: CASSGQLGLPSGNTIYF
size: -; D: -; V: TRBV4-1; J: TRBJ1-2; DNA: TGCGCCAGCAGCCAAGATTTGGGACCGCGCCACGGGGGGTACACCTTC; CDR3: CASSQDLGPRHGGYTF
size: -; D: -; V: TRBV6-1; J: TRBJ1-1; DNA: TGTGCCAGCAGTGAAGGAGCAGGAGGGAGCACTGAAGCTTTCTTT; CDR3: CASSEGAGGSTEAFF
size: -; D: -; V: TRBV19; J: TRBJ2-6; DNA: TGTGCCAGTAGTATTTGGGGCAGACTGGCTGGGGCCAACGTCCTGACTTTC; CDR3: CASSIWGRLAGANVLTF
size: once; D: -; V: TRBV19; J: TRBJ2-5; DNA: TGTGCCAGTGGTGGGACACTTCAAGAGACCCAGTACTTC; CDR3: CASGGTLQETQYF
size: -; D: TRBD2; V: TRBV7-9; J: TRBJ2-7; DNA: TGTGCCAGCAGCTCAACCACTCTAGCGGGAGCCCTAAACTACGAGCAGTACTTC; CDR3: CASSSTTLAGALNYEQYF
size: -; D: TRBD1; V: TRBV2; J: TRBJ2-1; DNA: TGTGCCAGCAAGGAGGACAGGGGTTTTGGCAATGAGCAGTTCTTC; CDR3: CASKEDRGFGNEQFF
size: -; D: -; V: TRBV4-1; J: TRBJ2-1; DNA: TGCGCCAGCAGCCAAGTCCTAGTGGGGGGGCTCAATGAGCAGTTCTTC; CDR3: CASSQVLVGGLNEQFF
size: -; D: -; V: TRBV6-6; J: TRBJ1-5; DNA: TGTGCCAGCAGTTATGACTCGCTGGAGGGTAAGGCCCAGCATTTT; CDR3: CASSYDSLEGKAQHF
size: -; D: TRBD2; V: TRBV27; J: TRBJ2-5; DNA: TGTGCCAGCAGTTTCCAGCGGGAGGGCCTTGAGACCCAGTACTTC; CDR3: CASSFQREGLETQYF
size: -; D: -; V: TRBV2; J: TRBJ2-1; DNA: TGTGCCAGCAGTGACCGGGACTCCAGTGTGGGTGAGCAGTTCTTC; CDR3: CASSDRDSSVGEQFF
size: -; D: -; V: TRBV30; J: TRBJ1-3; DNA: TGCGCCTGGAGTGTAGGGGTTTCCGGAAACGCCATATATTTT; CDR3: CAWSVGVSGNAIYF
size: -; D: TRBD2; V: TRBV7-9; J: TRBJ2-1; DNA: TGTGCCAGCAGATCTGAGCGGGAGTCCTACAATGAGCAGTTCTTC; CDR3: CASRSERESYNEQFF
size: once; D: TRBD1; V: TRBV5-6; J: TRBJ1-1; DNA: TGTGCCAGCAGCTTATTGGACAGGGAAGACACTGAAGCTTTCTTT; CDR3: CASSLLDREDTEAFF
size: -; D: -; V: TRBV7-2; J: TRBJ1-2; DNA: TGTGCCAGCAGGTCTACAGGAATCTATGGCTACACCTTC; CDR3: CASRSTGIYGYTF
size: -; D: -; V: TRBV15; J: TRBJ1-1; DNA: TGTGCCACCAGCAGGGACCTACCGACAGGCCGCGGCACTGAAGCTTTCTTT; CDR3: CATSRDLPTGRGTEAFF
size: -; D: TRBD1; V: TRBV6-5; J: TRBJ2-1; DNA: TGTGCCAGCAGTTACTCGAGGGGGCTAGCTACCAATGAGCAGTTCTTC; CDR3: CASSYSRGLATNEQFF
size: -; D: -; V: TRBV27; J: TRBJ1-2; DNA: TGTGCCAGCAGTTTCATCAGGGGATCCGGCTACACCTTC; CDR3: CASSFIRGSGYTF
size: -; D: -; V: TRBV2; J: TRBJ1-1; DNA: TGTGCCAGCAGTCAGGGATGGTGGGGGGATAACACTGAAGCTTTCTTT; CDR3: CASSQGWWGDNTEAFF
size: -; D: -; V: TRBV7-9; J: TRBJ1-4; DNA: TGTGCCAGCAGCGACCGGGGGGGTGAAAAACTGTTTTTT; CDR3: CASSDRGGEKLFF
size: -; D: -; V: TRBV5-1; J: TRBJ1-1; DNA: TGCGCCAGCAGCCCGGGTGAACGACCGCGCCCGAATCTGAACACTGAAGCTTTCTTT; CDR3: CASSPGERPRPNLNTEAFF
size: -; D: -; V: TRBV4-1; J: TRBJ1-5; DNA: TGCGCCAGCAGCCAAGAAGGCCGGGGAGGCAATCAGCCCCAGCATTTT; CDR3: CASSQEGRGGNQPQHF
size: -; D: TRBD1; V: TRBV27; J: TRBJ2-7; DNA: TGTGCCAGCAGGGGGACGCTCGGGACAGAATATTACGAGCAGTACTTC; CDR3: CASRGTLGTEYYEQYF